This TCR beta chain derives from a study of radiation and T cells in renal cell carcinoma. Study background: Nephrectomy followed 15 Gy stereotactic body radiation by 4 weeks. Study conclusions and caveats: In blood, top tumor clones expanded by 2 weeks, shrinking by 4.

Per the germline V gene, CDR1 is SGHRS and CDR2 is YFSETQ. The CDR3 sequence is 15 residues long. Trimming removed 6 bases from V and 4 bases from J; junction bases left unmatched: 7. Time point meaning: baseline pretreatment blood. Specified treatment: 15 Gy SBRT to primary tumor, nephrectomy 4 weeks later. This renal cell carcinoma was of the clear cell type. Measured with immunoSEQ multiplex PCR; TCRdb has only the in-frame clones, and not every one. The sample lists roughly 150,000 clones; 88% were seen once. Comment on this clone: The antigen is not known.

The receptor was derived from a woman in her 70s with renal cell carcinoma. This rearrangement joins TRBV5-1 to TRBJ1-2; 12 nucleotides align to TRBD1. The sequenced sample was blood, obtained from a patient whose treatment included radiotherapy and nephrectomy. This CDR3 is CASNPGTGGGYGYTF. The CDR3 DNA reads TGCGCCAGCAATCCCGGGACAGGGGGCGGCTATGGCTACACCTTC. The full variable domain, its missing parts supplied by reference TRBV5-1 and TRBJ1-2, is KAGVTQTPRYLIKTRGQQVTLSCSPISGHRSVSWYQQTPGQGLQFLFEYFSETQRNKGNFPGRFSGRQFSNSRSEMNVSTLELGDSALYLCASNPGTGGGYGYTFGSGTRLTVV.